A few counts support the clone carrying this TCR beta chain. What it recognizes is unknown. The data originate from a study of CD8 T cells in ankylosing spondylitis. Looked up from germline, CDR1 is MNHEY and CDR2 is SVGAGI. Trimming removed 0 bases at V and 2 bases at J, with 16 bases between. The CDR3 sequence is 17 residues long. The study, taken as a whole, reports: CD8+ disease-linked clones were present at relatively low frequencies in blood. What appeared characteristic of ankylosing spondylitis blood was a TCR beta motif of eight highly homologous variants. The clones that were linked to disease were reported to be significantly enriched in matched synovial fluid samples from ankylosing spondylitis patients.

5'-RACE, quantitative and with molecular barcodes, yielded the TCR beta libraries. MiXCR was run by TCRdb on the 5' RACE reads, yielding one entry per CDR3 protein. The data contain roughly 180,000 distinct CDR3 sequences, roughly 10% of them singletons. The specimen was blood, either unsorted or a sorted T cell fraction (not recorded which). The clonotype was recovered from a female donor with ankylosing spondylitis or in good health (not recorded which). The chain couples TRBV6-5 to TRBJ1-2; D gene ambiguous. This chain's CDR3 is CASSYSGTANQNYGYTF. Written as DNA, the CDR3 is TGTGCCAGCAGTTACTCGGGCACAGCGAACCAAAACTATGGCTACACCTTC.